This T cell receptor beta chain was recorded in a study of blood T cell repertoires in COVID-19. Study-wide background: Acute and convalescent COVID-19 specimens originated in the United States, Italy and Spain. PBMCs, B-cell-depleted T cells, or T cells were the source of the cDNA or gDNA that made up the material.

Methods used by the authors: It was from reference gene primer amplification that nucleated cell counts were estimated. TCRdb keeps only in-frame clones here, not all; method: immunoSEQ multiplex PCR. V, J and clone size are taken as reported in that table, and D and trimming were inferred from the DNA itself. The table lists roughly 100,000 clones, 81% of them singletons. This CDR3 region has 15 residues. V lost 3 bases to trimming and J lost 2 bases; unmatched junction nucleotides: 5. CDR1 and CDR2 from the germline V gene are SGDLS and YYNGEE. This TCR came from a woman in her seventies with acute or convalescent COVID-19. What was sequenced was peripheral blood. The V and J genes are TRBV9 and TRBJ1-1; 9 nucleotides line up with TRBD1. The CDR3 sequence is CASSGGQGPNTEAFF. In DNA, the CDR3 is TGTGCCAGCAGCGGGGGACAGGGACCCAACACTGAAGCTTTCTTT.